The text below deals with one TCR beta chain. Its antigen is as yet unknown. UMIs and sample barcodes were carried by the TCR alpha and TCR beta cDNA libraries that 5'RACE produced using constant-segment primers. Using its own MiXCR run on the 5' RACE reads, TCRdb lists one record per CDR3 protein. This sample has 550,000 to 650,000 distinct CDR3 sequences; roughly 17% occur once, and the top ten carry about 7.5%. This record comes from a study of T-cell memory formation after mild COVID-19. Study-level points and caveats: Of the contracting clones, CD4+ ones lay mainly in CM and EM, and CD8+ ones in EMRA. Prior to infection, memory already included some responding clones, suggesting cross-reactive memory joined.

V lost 3 bases and J lost 2, with 10 bases in between. The CDR3 extends over 14 amino acids. The germline gives CDR1 SNHLY, CDR2 FYNNEI. V gene TRBV2 combines with J gene TRBJ1-1; perhaps TRBD1 as D (5 bases). This clonotype was obtained from an adult woman who had mild COVID-19 (a few samples of this study predate the infection). Cell type and time point are not known. The sample taken for sequencing was PBMCs or a T cell subset sorted from them (not recorded which). This chain's CDR3 is CASSEEQGNTEAFF. CDR3 bases: TGTGCCAGCAGTGAGGAGCAGGGTAACACTGAAGCTTTCTTT.